One sample yielded the 3 T cell receptor beta chains listed below, sequenced in a study of beta chain features in type 1 diabetes (dated by TCRdb to 2016 to 2019). Overall results and qualifications from the work: A moderate but significant shortening of TCRB CDR3 length was observed in type 1 diabetes patients in all four CD4+ subsets.

These receptors are not linked to any known antigen. The library was produced with the immunoSEQ multiplex PCR assay. All of the isolated RNA was reverse transcribed with the High Capacity cDNA Reverse Transcription Kit, so expressed TCRB transcripts were sequenced. This immuneACCESS table, as held by TCRdb, lists in-frame sequences with V and J called but not all clones. Of the missing ones, under half trace to an unresolved V gene in checked studies; the others have no known cause. For this sample there are some 270,000 clones; approximately 10% appear just once. Together, the top ten hold around 0.015% of the sample. Sequencing input: naive CD4+ T cells from blood. Explained via the paper, the cell subset or site label denotes: true naive CD4+ T cells. The receptors were gathered from a man in his thirties or forties with type 1 diabetes.

The genes are TRBV2 and TRBJ2-5, with TRBD1 matching over 7 bases. The germline V gene encodes CDR1 SNHLY and CDR2 FYNNEI. V trimming: 6 bases; J trimming: 5 bases; junction bases outside the gene matches: 9. This CDR3 region has 14 residues. This CDR3 reads CASRQDRAGETQYF. The CDR3 nucleotides are TGTGCCAGCAGACAAGACAGGGCCGGGGAGACCCAGTACTTC.

This clone was seen a few times. This chain links TRBV2 with TRBJ1-1; TRBD1 might be the D (5 bases). Germline V gene data show CDR1 as SNHLY and CDR2 as FYNNEI. Trimming removed 10 bases from V and 2 bases from J, with 20 bases in between. The CDR3 contains 15 residues. The CDR3 protein is CATKRGLNQNTEAFF. CDR3 DNA sequence: TGTGCCACCAAAAGGGGACTCAACCAAAACACTGAAGCTTTCTTT. Complete variable domain (other parts from reference TRBV2 and TRBJ1-1): EPEVTQTPSHQVTQMGQEVILRCVPISNHLYFYWYRQILGQKVEFLVSFYNNEISEKSEIFDDQFSVERPDGSNFTLKIRSTKLEDSAMYFCATKRGLNQNTEAFFGQGTRLTVV.

The genes are TRBV18 and TRBJ2-5; D might be TRBD1 (5 bases). This CDR3 comprises 14 residues. Germline CDR1 is KGHSH and CDR2 is LQKENI. Deletions cut 3 bases from V and 2 bases from J, with 10 bases between. Here the CDR3 reads CASSPQDTQETQYF. For the CDR3, the DNA is TGTGCCAGCTCACCGCAGGACACGCAAGAGACCCAGTACTTC.